This record looks at one T cell receptor (beta chain) sequence and its context. This specimen comes from a study of blood T cell repertoires in COVID-19. Looking at the study overall: Specimens from acute and convalescent COVID-19 originated in the United States, Italy and Spain. The cDNA or gDNA used as material had been derived from T cells, B-cell-depleted T cells, or PBMCs.

As originally analysed: Estimation of nucleated cell counts relied on the amplification of reference gene primers. Data came from immunoSEQ multiplex PCR; TCRdb stores just in-frame clones and leaves some out. D and trimming come from the DNA, and the V and J calls and clone size come from that table. The sample shows 96,000 or so clones, 70% to 90% of them seen only once. V dropped 4 bases and J dropped 5; count of bases not matched to a gene: 10. Germline-derived CDR1 and CDR2 are LNHDA and SQIVND (reference sequence). This CDR3 spans 17 amino acids. Sequenced: peripheral blood. This receptor was identified in a woman older than 75 with acute or convalescent COVID-19. This sequence joins TRBV19 and TRBJ2-2, with 10 bases fitting TRBD2. CDR3 protein: CASSRSGLARRTGELFF. CDR3 coding DNA: TGTGCCAGTAGTAGGTCGGGACTAGCGCGTCGGACCGGGGAGCTGTTTTTT. The variable domain in full, with the rest retrieved from reference TRBV19 and TRBJ2-2, is DGGITQSPKYLFRKEGQNVTLSCEQNLNHDAMYWYRQDPGQGLRLIYYSQIVNDFQKGDIAEGYSVSREKKESFPLTVTSAQKNPTAFYLCASSRSGLARRTGELFFGEGSRLTVL.